Reported below is one T cell receptor (beta chain). Its cognate antigen is unknown. Authors' analysis steps: A typical sample had some 87,000 TCRs, with about 23,224 to 700,000 overall. TCRdb called the RACE reads again in MiXCR, with one record for every CDR3 protein. These V and J calls rely on TCRdb rather than the paper's analysis. This table holds about 90,000 distinct CDR3 sequences, under 12% found once. Trimming pared 2 bases from V and 9 bases from J, leaving 16 bases between. From germline, CDR1 is MNHEY and CDR2 SVGEGT. CDR3 size: 14 residues. This sample stems from a study of human T cells and chemical hapten exposure. General study points: Positive correlation was observed between PT1 expanded TCR counts and patch test score. Expanded TCR sets contained significantly more large CDR3 similarity clusters than controls.

Documented time point: patch test 1, 2 weeks after DPC sensitization. Described treatment: therapeutic diphenylcyclopropenone sensitization with weekly scalp DPC. The study drew its donors from alopecia patients who were 18 to 70 years old and suitable for DPC. The chain carries TRBV6-2 or TRBV6-3 and TRBJ1-2; maybe TRBD1 (5 bases). Specimen: whole blood, collected in connection with sensitization to the hapten diphenylcyclopropenone (DPC). The source of this sequence is a man aged 35 to 55 with alopecia areata. Some clones in this sample may be carry-over from other donors' samples. CDR3 sequence reads: CASSYGGPRGSYTF. Written as DNA, the CDR3 is TGTGCCAGCAGTTACGGGGGTCCCCGCGGGAGCTACACCTTC.